One and the same sample provided the 14 T cell receptor beta chains below, sequenced in a study of T cell responses to AZD1222 COVID-19 vaccine (dated by TCRdb to the early 2020s). This specimen's time point label, per the study, means: about 28 days (+/-7) after the second vaccine dose. The receptor library was made with the immunoSEQ multiplex PCR assay. Entries here come from immuneACCESS through TCRdb and include only in-frame sequences with V and J called. Some clones fail to appear in such tables; in the studies checked, an unresolved V gene covers under half of the shortfall, and the cause of the remainder is unknown. The sample has over 130,000 clones on record, approximately 90% of them singletons. The ten top clones hold 9.3% of the sample. The source was peripheral blood, collected 28 days after the second AZD1222 dose. The source of these receptors is an adult who received the AZD1222 COVID-19 vaccine.

The chain links TRBV18 to TRBJ1-2, with D perhaps TRBD1 (5 bases). Germline V gene lookup returns CDR1 KGHSH and CDR2 LQKENI. There are 16 residues in the CDR3. Trimming took 5 bases from V and 1 from J, leaving 17 bases between them. CDR3 DNA sequence: TGTGCCAGCTCAGCCACGGGCAGGGTAAATAACTATGGCTACACCTTC. Translating gives CASSATGRVNNYGYTF.

This chain joins TRBV6-6 and TRBJ1-2; TRBD1 might be the D (5 bases). CDR3 size: 12 residues. The V and J ends lost 7 bases and 8 bases respectively, with 14 bases between them. Germline V gene sequence: CDR1 MNHNY, CDR2 SVGAGI (reference sequence). CDR3 region: CASKGSVEGYTF. The CDR3 nucleotides are TGTGCCAGCAAGGGGTCCGTGGAGGGCTACACCTTC.

The genes are TRBV28 and TRBJ2-2; D uncertain. Germline CDR1 MDHEN, CDR2 SYDVKM. The CDR3 runs 13 residues. The germline V and J ends were trimmed by 7 bases and 4 bases, with 10 bases remaining between them. CDR3 sequence: CASMFGVTGELFF. The CDR3 DNA reads as TGTGCCAGCATGTTTGGGGTCACCGGGGAGCTGTTTTTT. Based on the CDR3 plus reference TRBV28 and TRBJ2-2, the full variable domain is DVKVTQSSRYLVKRTGEKVFLECVQDMDHENMFWYRQDPGLGLRLIYFSYDVKMKEKGDIPEGYSVSREKKERFSLILESASTNQTSMYLCASMFGVTGELFFGEGSRLTVL.

This chain uses TRBV19 with TRBJ1-6; 7 bases fit TRBD1. This CDR3 comprises 15 residues. V lost 7 bases and J lost 10; bases outside the gene matches: 13. The germline V gene encodes CDR1 LNHDA and CDR2 SQIVND (reference sequence). The CDR3: CASTSTGTARSPLHF. The DNA of the CDR3 is TGTGCCAGTACCTCCACCGGGACAGCGAGATCACCCCTCCACTTT.

V gene TRBV2 combines with J gene TRBJ1-1; 10 nucleotides line up with TRBD1. The V gene's germline CDR1 is SNHLY and CDR2 FYNNEI. This CDR3 has 15 amino acids. V dropped 5 bases and J dropped 1; count of bases not matched to a gene: 4. The CDR3, as DNA: TGTGCCAGCAGTCGGCGGACAGGGGGGAACACTGAAGCTTTCTTT. Encoded protein: CASSRRTGGNTEAFF.

The V and J genes are TRBV7-2 and TRBJ2-1; the D gene is possibly TRBD2 (6 bases). Trimming removed 5 bases at V and 3 bases at J, with 14 bases between. The germline gives CDR1 SGHTA, CDR2 FQGNSA. This CDR3 has 15 residues. The CDR3: CASSPSSAIYNEQFF. The CDR3 bases are TGTGCCAGCAGCCCCTCTAGCGCTATCTACAATGAGCAGTTCTTC.

This clone was recorded once. A read error may account for a junction end that differs from germline. The J gene is TRBJ2-7, the V gene TRBV2; D perhaps matches TRBD1 (6 bases). Germline lookup yields CDR1 SNHLY and CDR2 FYNNEI. The CDR3 is 13 residues long. The CDR3: CASNYRVQDEQCF. DNA of the CDR3: TGTGCCAGCAATTACAGGGTTCAGGACGAGCAGTGCTTC.

V usage is TRBV6-5 and J usage is TRBJ1-1; no clear D gene. The CDR3 consists of 14 residues. V lost 2 bases to trimming and J lost 1 base, with 8 bases between them. CDR1 MNHEY and CDR2 SVGAGI come from the germline V gene. In DNA form, the CDR3 reads TGTGCCAGCAGTTACGGTAGGACGAACACTGAAGCTTTCTTT. Its translation: CASSYGRTNTEAFF.

The chain recombines TRBV4-1 with TRBJ2-7; weak D call: TRBD2 (5 bases). Germline V gene sequence: CDR1 MGHRA, CDR2 YSYEKL. Trimming cost V 4 bases and J 6 bases, with 13 bases left between them. This CDR3 has 13 residues. CDR3 region: CASSLRASREQYF. DNA of the CDR3: TGCGCCAGCAGCCTGAGGGCTAGCCGCGAGCAGTACTTC.

The rearrangement uses TRBV12-3 or TRBV12-4 and TRBJ2-2; D is possibly TRBD1 (7 bases). V lost 8 bases to trimming and J lost 4 bases, with 11 bases between them. The CDR3 runs 13 residues. Written as DNA, the CDR3 is TGTGCCAGCGGGACAGCGGGCACCGGGGAGCTGTTTTTT. This sequence encodes CASGTAGTGELFF.

The V and J genes are TRBV7-2 and TRBJ2-1; a possible D gene is TRBD1 (5 bases). The germline gives CDR1 SGHTA, CDR2 FQGNSA. The CDR3 has 15 amino acids. The ends were cut back, 7 bases at V and 0 bases at J, with 13 bases in the middle. The CDR3 coding sequence is TGTGCCAGCACCTCAGACAGTAGCTCCTACAATGAGCAGTTCTTC. Its protein is CASTSDSSSYNEQFF. The whole variable domain, filled in from reference TRBV7-2 and TRBJ2-1, reads GAGVSQSPSNKVTEKGKDVELRCDPISGHTALYWYRQSLGQGLEFLIYFQGNSAPDKSGLPSDRFSAERTGGSVSTLTIQRTQQEDSAVYLCASTSDSSSYNEQFFGPGTRLTVL.

The J gene is TRBJ1-3, the V gene TRBV28; D unclear. In germline, CDR1 is MDHEN, CDR2 SYDVKM. The ends were cut back, 4 bases at V and 1 base at J, with 11 bases in the middle. This CDR3 has 15 amino acids. CDR3 amino acids: CASSSPRTSGNTIYF. The CDR3 coding sequence is TGTGCCAGCAGTTCTCCGCGGACGTCTGGAAACACCATATATTTT.

The chain recombines TRBV5-1 with TRBJ1-1; TRBD1 might be the D (6 bases). With 2 bases removed from V and 4 bases from J, the gap between germline ends came to 12 bases. Germline V lookup: CDR1 SGHRS, CDR2 YFSETQ. The CDR3 sequence is 14 residues long. CDR3 sequence reads: CASSFGGRVTEAFF. CDR3 DNA: TGCGCCAGCAGCTTTGGGGGCCGAGTCACTGAAGCTTTCTTT.

About this clone: A much larger clone differs by one base, so this may be a read error. Distinct nucleotide sequences in the sample also encode this CDR3. Written as DNA, the CDR3 is TGCAGCGTTGAGTCGGGGGCAAACTATGGCTACACCTTC. Amino acids: CSVESGANYGYTF. The chain joins TRBV29-1 to TRBJ1-2; D is possibly TRBD1 (6 bases). CDR3 length equals 13 residues. Looked up from germline, CDR1 is SQVTM and CDR2 is ANQGSEA. Trimming cost V 3 bases and J 2 bases, with 10 bases left between them.